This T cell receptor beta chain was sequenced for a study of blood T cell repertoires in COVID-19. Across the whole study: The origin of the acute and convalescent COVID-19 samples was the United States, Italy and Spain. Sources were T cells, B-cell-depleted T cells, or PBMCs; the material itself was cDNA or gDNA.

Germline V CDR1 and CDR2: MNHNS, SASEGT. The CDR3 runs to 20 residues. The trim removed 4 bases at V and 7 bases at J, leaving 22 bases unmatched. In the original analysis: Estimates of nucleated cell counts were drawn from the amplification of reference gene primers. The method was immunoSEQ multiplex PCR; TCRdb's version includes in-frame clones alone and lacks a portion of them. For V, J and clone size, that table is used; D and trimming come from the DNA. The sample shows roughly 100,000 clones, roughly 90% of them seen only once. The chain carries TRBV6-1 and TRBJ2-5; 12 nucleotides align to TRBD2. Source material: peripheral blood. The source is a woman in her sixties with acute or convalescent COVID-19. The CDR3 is CASSVGQGGRTSGVMGTQYF. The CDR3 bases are TGTGCCAGCAGTGTCGGACAGGGTGGGAGGACTAGCGGGGTGATGGGGACCCAGTACTTC.